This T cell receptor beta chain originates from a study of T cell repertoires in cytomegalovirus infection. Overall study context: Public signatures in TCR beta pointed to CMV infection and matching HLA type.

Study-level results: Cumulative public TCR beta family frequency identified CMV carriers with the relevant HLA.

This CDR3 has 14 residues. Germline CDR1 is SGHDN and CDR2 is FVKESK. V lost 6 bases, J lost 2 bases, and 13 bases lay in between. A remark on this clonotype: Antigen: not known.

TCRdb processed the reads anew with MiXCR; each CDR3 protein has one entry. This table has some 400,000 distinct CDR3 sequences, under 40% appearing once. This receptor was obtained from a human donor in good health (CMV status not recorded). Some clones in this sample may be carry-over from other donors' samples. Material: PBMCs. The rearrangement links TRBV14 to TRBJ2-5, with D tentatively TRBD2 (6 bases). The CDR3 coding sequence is TGTGCCAGCAGTCCGACTAGGCGACAAGAGACCCAGTACTTC. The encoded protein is CASSPTRRQETQYF.